This T cell receptor (beta chain) was retrieved from a study of patients and donors after allogeneic stem cell transplantation. TCRdb re-derived calls from the RT-PCR reads in MiXCR, one entry per CDR3 protein. The sample shows about 960,000 distinct CDR3 sequences, roughly 18% of them seen only once. V lost 6 bases and J lost 5, with 9 bases in between. The germline V gene has CDR1 SGHTA and CDR2 FQGNSA. The CDR3 totals 12 residues. Material: blood, either unsorted or a sorted T cell fraction (not recorded which). J is TRBJ2-3 and V is TRBV7-2, with D unresolved. The TCR originated in a human donor who was either an allogeneic HSCT recipient or a stem cell or donor lymphocyte infusion donor (not recorded which). It is not recorded whose cells these are; they may come from a transplant donor. The CDR3 nucleotides are TGTGCCAGCAGTTTCCCGAGAGATACGCAGTATTTT. Translated: CASSFPRDTQYF.